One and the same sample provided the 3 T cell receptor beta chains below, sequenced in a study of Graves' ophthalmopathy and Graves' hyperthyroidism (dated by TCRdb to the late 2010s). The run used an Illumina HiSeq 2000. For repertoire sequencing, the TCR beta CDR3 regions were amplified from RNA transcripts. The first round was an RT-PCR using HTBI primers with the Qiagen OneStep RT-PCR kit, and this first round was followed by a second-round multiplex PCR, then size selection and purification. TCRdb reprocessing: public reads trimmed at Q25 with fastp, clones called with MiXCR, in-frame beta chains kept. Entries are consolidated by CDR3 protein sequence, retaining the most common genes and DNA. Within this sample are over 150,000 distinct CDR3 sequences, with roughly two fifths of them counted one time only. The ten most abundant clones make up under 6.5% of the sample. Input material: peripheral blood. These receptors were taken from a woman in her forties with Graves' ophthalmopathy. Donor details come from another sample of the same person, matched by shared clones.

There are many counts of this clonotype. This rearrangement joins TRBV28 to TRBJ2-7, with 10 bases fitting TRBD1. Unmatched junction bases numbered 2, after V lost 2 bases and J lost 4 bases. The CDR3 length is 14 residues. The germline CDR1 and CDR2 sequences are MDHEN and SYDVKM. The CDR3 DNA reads TGTGCCAGCAGTTTAAGACAGGGGGCGTACGAGCAGTACTTC. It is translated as CASSLRQGAYEQYF.

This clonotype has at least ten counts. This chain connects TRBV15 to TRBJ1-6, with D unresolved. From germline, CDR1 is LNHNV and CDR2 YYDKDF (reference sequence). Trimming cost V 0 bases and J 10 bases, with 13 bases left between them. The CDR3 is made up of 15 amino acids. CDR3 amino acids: CATSRDLGVDSPLHF. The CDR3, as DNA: TGTGCCACCAGCAGAGATCTCGGGGTGGACTCACCCCTCCACTTT.

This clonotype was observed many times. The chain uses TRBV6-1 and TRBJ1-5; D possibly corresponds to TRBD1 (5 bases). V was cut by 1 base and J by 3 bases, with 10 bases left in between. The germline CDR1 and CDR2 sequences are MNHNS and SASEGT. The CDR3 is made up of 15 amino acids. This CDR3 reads CASSEVLGVNQPQHF. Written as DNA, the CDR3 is TGTGCCAGCAGTGAAGTGTTAGGGGTCAATCAGCCCCAGCATTTT.